This entry lists 27 T cell receptor beta chains sequenced from one sample in a study of regulatory T cells in long-lasting Graves disease. Time point reported: newly diagnosed GD, antithyroid drugs for less than 3 months. RNA isolated from PBMCs was used to make the TCR library. Arm-PCR of CDR3 regions with iRepertoire HTBI primers generated TCR beta libraries. TCRdb itself ran the multiplex PCR reads through MiXCR, one entry per CDR3 protein. The sample has some 230,000 distinct CDR3 sequences; roughly 18% are singletons. This sample comprised peripheral blood mononuclear cells (PBMCs), obtained at new diagnosis, from a patient treated with antithyroid drugs. The receptor source for this set is a female donor with Graves disease.

This clonotype was seen many times. The rearrangement uses TRBV19 and TRBJ2-1; TRBD2 is a possible D gene (5 bases). Germline V gene data show CDR1 as LNHDA and CDR2 as SQIVND (reference sequence). The CDR3 is 16 residues long. Trimming removed 7 bases from V and 0 bases from J, with 16 bases in between. This CDR3 reads CASKRERLSSYNEQFF. As DNA, the CDR3 is TGTGCCAGTAAAAGGGAGAGACTGAGCTCCTACAATGAGCAGTTCTTC.

At least ten counts were recorded for this clonotype. V and J are TRBV12-3 or TRBV12-4 and TRBJ2-7; the match to TRBD1 covers 7 bases. V shed 6 bases, J shed 6 bases, and the junction held 5 bases outside the gene matches. The CDR3 is made up of 12 amino acids. In DNA form, the CDR3 reads TGTGCCAGCAGCAAAGGGGGCGGCGAGCAGTACTTC. Protein product: CASSKGGGEQYF.

This clonotype was seen ten or more times. The V and J genes are TRBV7-3 and TRBJ2-7; 9 bases fit TRBD2. After removal of 2 bases from V and 5 bases from J, the junction contained 4 bases not matched to a gene. CDR3 size: 14 residues. Germline-derived CDR1 and CDR2 are SGHTA and FQGTGA. The CDR3 reads CASSLGGRADEQYF. The CDR3 DNA sequence: TGTGCCAGCAGCTTAGGCGGGAGGGCCGACGAGCAGTACTTC.

At least ten counts were recorded for this clonotype. This sequence joins TRBV11-1 and TRBJ2-1; no clear D gene. The CDR3 is 13 amino acids. Per the germline V gene, CDR1 is SGHAT and CDR2 is FQDESV (reference sequence). V gave up 1 base and J gave up 6 bases, with 7 bases separating them. CDR3 bases: TGTGCCAGCAGCTTAGTCCGTTCCAATGAGCAGTTCTTC. Residues: CASSLVRSNEQFF.

The chain couples TRBV9 to TRBJ2-4, with 7 bases identical to TRBD2. After removal of 2 bases from V and 8 bases from J, the junction contained 4 bases not matched to a gene. The germline gives CDR1 SGDLS, CDR2 YYNGEE. The CDR3 sequence is 13 residues long. The CDR3 DNA follows: TGTGCCAGCAGCGTGCGGGGGATGGACATTCAGTACTTC. Its translation is CASSVRGMDIQYF.

This clonotype was seen many times. This chain joins TRBV29-1 and TRBJ2-7; possibly TRBD1 for D (5 bases). V was trimmed by 4 bases and J by 0 bases, leaving 7 bases between them. Looked up from germline, CDR1 is SQVTM and CDR2 is ANQGSEA. The CDR3 spans 12 residues. CDR3 amino acids: CSVARVSYEQYF. CDR3 bases: TGCAGCGTTGCCAGGGTCTCCTACGAGCAGTACTTC.

This clonotype was seen repeatedly, ten times or more. The genes are TRBV10-2 and TRBJ1-4; D not certain. Germline-derived CDR1 and CDR2 are WSHSY and SAAADI. V was pared by 0 bases and J by 7 bases, with 3 bases between. There are 12 residues in the CDR3. This CDR3 reads CASSESSEKLFF. In DNA form, the CDR3 reads TGCGCCAGCAGTGAGTCTAGTGAAAAACTGTTTTTT.

Regarding this clonotype: With a far larger clone one base away, a read error is the likely cause. The chain links TRBV7-2 to TRBJ2-5, with TRBD2 identical over 14 bases. The end of the DNA is better explained by TRBJ2-1, so the J call may be wrong. This CDR3 is 18 amino acids long. Germline V gives CDR1 SGHTA, CDR2 FQGNSA. The DNA for the CDR3 is TGTGCCAGCAGCTTACGTGTTGGACTAGCGGGAGGACCCAATGAGCAGTTCTTC. Protein product: CASSLRVGLAGGPNEQFF.

The chain joins TRBV7-2 to TRBJ2-3; D may be TRBD2 (6 bases). Trimming removed 7 bases at V and 2 bases at J, with 13 bases between. CDR1 and CDR2 from the germline V gene are SGHTA and FQGNSA. The CDR3 has 14 residues. The CDR3 DNA is TGTGCCAGCACCGTTAGCGGATCCACAGATACGCAGTATTTT. This codes for CASTVSGSTDTQYF. The complete variable domain, with remaining parts taken from reference TRBV7-2 and TRBJ2-3, reads GAGVSQSPSNKVTEKGKDVELRCDPISGHTALYWYRQSLGQGLEFLIYFQGNSAPDKSGLPSDRFSAERTGGSVSTLTIQRTQQEDSAVYLCASTVSGSTDTQYFGPGTRLTVL.

In the case of this clonotype: One base away lies a much larger clone, so this may be a sequencing read error. The CDR3 protein is CASGRRQKSQETQYF. The CDR3 DNA reads as TGTGCCAGCGGCAGGAGACAGAAAAGCCAAGAGACCCAGTACTTC. The V call is TRBV9, the J call TRBJ2-5; TRBD1 is a possible D gene (5 bases). This CDR3 has 15 amino acids. Trimming removed 7 bases from V and 1 base from J, with 17 bases in between. CDR1 is SGDLS and CDR2 is YYNGEE in the germline V gene.

This clonotype showed up many times. V and J are TRBV12-3 or TRBV12-4 and TRBJ1-4, with 7 nucleotides matching TRBD1. Trimming removed 3 bases from V and 5 bases from J; junction bases left unmatched: 0. This CDR3 is 13 amino acids long. This CDR3 is CASSFRGNEKLFF. CDR3 nucleotide sequence: TGTGCCAGCAGTTTCAGGGGGAATGAAAAACTGTTTTTT.

This clonotype was picked up many times. The V call is TRBV12-3 or TRBV12-4, the J call TRBJ1-6; perhaps TRBD1 as D (6 bases). This CDR3 has 15 residues. V was shortened by 5 bases and J by 5 bases, with 13 bases between the two germline ends. CDR3 sequence (DNA): TGTGCCAGCAGTCCGGGACAAGGACATAATTCACCCCTCCACTTT. As protein: CASSPGQGHNSPLHF.

At least ten counts were recorded for this clonotype. V usage is TRBV19 and J usage is TRBJ2-3; D is unclear. CDR1 LNHDA and CDR2 SQIVND come from the germline V gene (reference sequence). V was pared by 9 bases and J by 4 bases, with 17 bases between. This CDR3 has 14 amino acids. CDR3 sequence: CASQYGLNSDTQYF. The CDR3, as DNA: TGTGCCAGCCAGTATGGGCTAAATTCAGATACGCAGTATTTT. Drawing the rest from reference TRBV19 and TRBJ2-3, the complete variable domain is DGGITQSPKYLFRKEGQNVTLSCEQNLNHDAMYWYRQDPGQGLRLIYYSQIVNDFQKGDIAEGYSVSREKKESFPLTVTSAQKNPTAFYLCASQYGLNSDTQYFGPGTRLTVL.

This clonotype was seen only a few times. The rearrangement uses TRBV9 and TRBJ2-2; TRBD2 matches 11 bases. This CDR3 has 15 residues. Germline V lookup: CDR1 SGDLS, CDR2 YYNGEE. The ends lost 0 bases at V and 5 bases at J; junction bases unmatched: 0. CDR3 nucleotide sequence: TGTGCCAGCAGCGTAGCTAGCGGGAGGACCGGGGAGCTGTTTTTT. Its translation: CASSVASGRTGELFF.

The gene calls are TRBV12-3 or TRBV12-4 and TRBJ1-1, with 7 bases fitting TRBD1. The CDR3 runs 14 residues. With V trimmed by 5 bases and J by 3 bases, 6 bases remained unmatched. The CDR3 reads CASSQPTGDTEAFF. In DNA form, the CDR3 reads TGTGCCAGCAGTCAACCTACAGGGGACACTGAAGCTTTCTTT.

This clonotype was found many times. The chain is built from TRBV5-4 and TRBJ1-1; D call uncertain. The CDR3 runs 13 residues. Germline V lookup: CDR1 SGHNT, CDR2 YYREEE (reference sequence). Trimming stripped 0 bases from V and 4 bases from J, with 7 bases between. The CDR3 DNA is TGTGCCAGCAGCTTGGAGGGAGTCACTGAAGCTTTCTTT. Protein: CASSLEGVTEAFF.

This clonotype was counted ten times or more. The rearrangement links TRBV12-3 or TRBV12-4 to TRBJ2-1; TRBD2 might be the D (6 bases). This CDR3 contains 16 residues. Trimming shortened V by 3 bases and J by 8 bases, and 20 bases separated the two germline ends. This chain's CDR3 is CASSFGLAREGDEQFF. The DNA of the CDR3 is TGTGCCAGCAGTTTCGGGCTAGCGCGAGAGGGCGATGAGCAGTTCTTC.

The chain uses TRBV30 and TRBJ1-5; unclear D gene. Germline CDR1 and CDR2: GTSNPN and SVGIG (reference sequence). V lost 5 bases, J lost 4 bases, and 15 bases lay in between. The CDR3 consists of 14 residues. The CDR3 DNA sequence: TGTGCCTGGTCGAACTTTGGTGGGAATCAGCCCCAGCATTTT. Protein product: CAWSNFGGNQPQHF.

Ten or more counts support this clonotype. The chain employs TRBV19 and TRBJ1-2; 9 nucleotides align to TRBD1. The CDR3 has 14 residues. V lost 0 bases to trimming and J lost 4 bases; unmatched junction nucleotides: 0. Looked up from germline, CDR1 is LNHDA and CDR2 is SQIVND (reference sequence). CDR3 DNA: TGTGCCAGTAGTATAGAGGGACAGGGCTATGGCTACACCTTC. Its protein product is CASSIEGQGYGYTF. Drawing the rest from reference TRBV19 and TRBJ1-2, the complete variable domain is DGGITQSPKYLFRKEGQNVTLSCEQNLNHDAMYWYRQDPGQGLRLIYYSQIVNDFQKGDIAEGYSVSREKKESFPLTVTSAQKNPTAFYLCASSIEGQGYGYTFGSGTRLTVV.

In its sample, this clonotype was seen many times. V gene TRBV20-1 combines with J gene TRBJ2-3; D might be TRBD2 (6 bases). Germline V gives CDR1 DFQATT, CDR2 SNEGSKA (reference sequence). The CDR3 spans 14 residues. Deletions cut 4 bases from V and 0 bases from J, with 11 bases between. This CDR3 is CSAIGGTSTDTQYF. Written as DNA, the CDR3 is TGCAGTGCTATCGGCGGGACGAGCACAGATACGCAGTATTTT.

This clonotype was seen a handful of times. This may be a read error: a much more frequent sequence differs by one nucleotide. The gene calls are TRBV20-1 and TRBJ1-1; D may be TRBD1 (5 bases). This CDR3 spans 12 amino acids. CDR1 is DFQATT, CDR2 SNEGSKA, per germline (reference sequence). The CDR3 DNA follows: TGCAGTGCTGGACATGTGAACACTGGAGCTTTCTTT. It specifies CSAGHVNTGAFF.

In its sample, this clonotype was seen once. The CDR3 protein is CASSTSGTGARNTEAFF. Here the CDR3 DNA reads TGTGCCAGCAGTACTTCCGGGACAGGGGCCAGGAACACTGAAGCTTTCTTT. The chain uses TRBV6-2 or TRBV6-3 and TRBJ1-1; 10 nucleotides match TRBD1. The V gene's germline CDR1 is MNHEY and CDR2 SVGEGT. The V and J ends lost 5 bases and 1 base, in that order; junction bases with no gene match: 10. This CDR3 contains 17 residues.

This clonotype was seen ten or more times. The chain links TRBV10-3 to TRBJ2-1; 8 nucleotides match TRBD2. V dropped 6 bases and J dropped 7; count of bases not matched to a gene: 8. CDR1 is ENHRY, CDR2 SYGVKD, per germline. The CDR3 length is 14 residues. The CDR3 DNA follows: TGTGCCATCAGCTCTGGACTAGCAAGTAATGAGCAGTTCTTC. It yields the protein CAISSGLASNEQFF.

This clonotype was observed many times. The chain combines TRBV6-1 with TRBJ2-1; 7 bases line up with TRBD2. Losses at the gene ends were 7 bases for V and 5 bases for J; bases not matched to a gene: 8. The CDR3 loop spans 14 amino acids. Looked up from germline, CDR1 is MNHNS and CDR2 is SASEGT. CDR3 in amino acids: CASIGRSRNNEQFF. DNA of the CDR3: TGTGCCAGCATCGGGAGGAGTAGGAACAATGAGCAGTTCTTC.

The chain is built from TRBV30 and TRBJ2-6; weak D call: TRBD1 (6 bases). The CDR3 length is 18 residues. Trimming removed 2 bases from V and 2 bases from J, with 19 bases in between. The germline gives CDR1 GTSNPN, CDR2 SVGIG (reference sequence). The CDR3 reads CAWSLTGRWGTGANVLTF. The CDR3 DNA reads as TGTGCCTGGAGTCTGACAGGTCGATGGGGAACTGGGGCCAACGTCCTGACTTTC. The full variable domain, completed using reference TRBV30 and TRBJ2-6, is SQTIHQWPATLVQPVGSPLSLECTVEGTSNPNLYWYRQAAGRGLQLLFYSVGIGQISSEVPQNLSASRPQDRQFILSSKKLLLSDSGFYLCAWSLTGRWGTGANVLTFGAGSRLTVL.

This clonotype was seen many times. The chain carries TRBV27 and TRBJ2-1; 14 bases line up with TRBD2. The CDR3 covers 17 residues. CDR1 and CDR2 from the germline V gene are MNHEY and SMNVEV (reference sequence). V lost 5 bases to trimming and J lost 6 bases; unmatched junction nucleotides: 9. The CDR3 region has the DNA TGTGCCAGCAGTCAAACGGGACTAGCGGGAGCTCTCAATGAGCAGTTCTTC. Translating it yields CASSQTGLAGALNEQFF.

The rearrangement joins TRBV28 to TRBJ1-6, with no clear D. V shed 6 bases and J shed 0 bases, with 12 bases lying between them. CDR1 MDHEN and CDR2 SYDVKM come from the germline V gene. The CDR3 extends over 16 amino acids. The CDR3 DNA reads TGTGCCAGCAGCACCCCCGGGAGCTCCTATAATTCACCCCTCCACTTT. It encodes CASSTPGSSYNSPLHF. The entire variable domain, with the rest obtained from reference TRBV28 and TRBJ1-6, is as follows: DVKVTQSSRYLVKRTGEKVFLECVQDMDHENMFWYRQDPGLGLRLIYFSYDVKMKEKGDIPEGYSVSREKKERFSLILESASTNQTSMYLCASSTPGSSYNSPLHFGNGTRLTVT.